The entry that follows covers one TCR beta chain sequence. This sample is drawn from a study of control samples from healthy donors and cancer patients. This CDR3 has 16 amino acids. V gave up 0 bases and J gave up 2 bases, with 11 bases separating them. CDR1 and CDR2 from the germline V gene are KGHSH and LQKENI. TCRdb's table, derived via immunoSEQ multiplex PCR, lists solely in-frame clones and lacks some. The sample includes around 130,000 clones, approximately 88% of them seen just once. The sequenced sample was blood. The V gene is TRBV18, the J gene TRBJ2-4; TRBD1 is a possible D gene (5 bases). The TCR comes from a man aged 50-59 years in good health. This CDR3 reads CASSPPIGATKNIQYF. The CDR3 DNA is TGTGCCAGCTCACCACCGATAGGGGCCACCAAAAACATTCAGTACTTC.